The clone carrying this T cell receptor (beta chain) was seen more than once but under ten times. The antigen remains unidentified. Each CDR3 protein gets one entry after TCRdb re-called the reads with MiXCR. The sample has approximately 110,000 distinct CDR3 sequences; about 32% are singletons. The data originate from a study of T cell repertoires in cytomegalovirus infection. Whole-study context: CMV epitopes used comprised recently identified HLA-C-restricted ones and well-studied HLA-B-restricted ones. An indication of both CMV infection and matching HLA type came from public TCR beta signatures.

Trimming cost V 5 bases and J 4 bases, with 17 bases left between them. The CDR3 length is 15 residues. The study's findings and limits: The ex vivo response was dominated by HLA-C-restricted CMV-specific TCR beta clonotypes.

The sample was CD8+ T cells from cultured PBMCs, taken from culture after CMV antigen stimulation. The receptor comes from a human donor in good health (CMV status not recorded). Some clones in this sample may be carry-over from other donors' samples. This rearrangement joins TRBV12-3 or TRBV12-4 to TRBJ1-1, with D hard to call. CDR3 coding DNA: TGTGCCAGCAGTCTCCAGTTCCAAGGACTCACTGAAGCTTTCTTT. Its protein is CASSLQFQGLTEAFF.